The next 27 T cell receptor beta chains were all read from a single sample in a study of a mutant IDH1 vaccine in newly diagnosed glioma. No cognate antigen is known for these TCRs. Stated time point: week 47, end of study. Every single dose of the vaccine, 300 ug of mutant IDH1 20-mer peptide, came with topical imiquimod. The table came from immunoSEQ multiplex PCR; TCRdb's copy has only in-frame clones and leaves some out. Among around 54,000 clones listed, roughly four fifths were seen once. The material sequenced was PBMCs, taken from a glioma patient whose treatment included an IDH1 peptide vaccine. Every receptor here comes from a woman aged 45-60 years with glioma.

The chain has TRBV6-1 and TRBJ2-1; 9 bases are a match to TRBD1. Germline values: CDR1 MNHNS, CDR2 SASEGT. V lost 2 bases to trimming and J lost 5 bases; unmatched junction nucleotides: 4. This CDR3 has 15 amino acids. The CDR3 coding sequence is TGTGCCAGCAGTGAATGGGGACAGGGCCACAATGAGCAGTTCTTC. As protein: CASSEWGQGHNEQFF.

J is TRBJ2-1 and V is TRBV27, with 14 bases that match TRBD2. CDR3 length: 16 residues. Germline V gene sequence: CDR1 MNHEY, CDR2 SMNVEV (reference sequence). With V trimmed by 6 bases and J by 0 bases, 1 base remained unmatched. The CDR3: CASRTSGGASYNEQFF. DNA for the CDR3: TGTGCCAGCAGGACTAGCGGGGGGGCCTCCTACAATGAGCAGTTCTTC.

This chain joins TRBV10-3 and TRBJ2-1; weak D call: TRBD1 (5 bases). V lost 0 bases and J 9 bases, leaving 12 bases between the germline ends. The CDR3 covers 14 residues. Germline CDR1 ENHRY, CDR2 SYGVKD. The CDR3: CAISESTARLEQFF. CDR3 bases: TGTGCCATCAGTGAGTCGACAGCTCGGCTTGAGCAGTTCTTC.

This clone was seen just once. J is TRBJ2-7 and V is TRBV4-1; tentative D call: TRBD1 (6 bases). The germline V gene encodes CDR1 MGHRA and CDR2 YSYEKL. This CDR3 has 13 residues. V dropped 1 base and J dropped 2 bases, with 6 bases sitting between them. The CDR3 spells CASSQGDTYEQYF. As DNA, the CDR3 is TGCGCCAGCAGCCAAGGGGACACCTACGAGCAGTACTTC.

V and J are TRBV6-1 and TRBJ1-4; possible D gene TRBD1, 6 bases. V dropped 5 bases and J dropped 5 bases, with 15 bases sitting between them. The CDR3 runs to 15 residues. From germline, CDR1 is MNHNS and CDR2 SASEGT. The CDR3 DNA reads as TGTGCCAGCAGTCTGCGACAGGCCGAAAATGAAAAACTGTTTTTT. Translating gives CASSLRQAENEKLFF.

The CDR3 DNA is TGCGCCAGCAGCCAAGATAACCTGAACTATGGCTACACCTTC. Translated: CASSQDNLNYGYTF. The J gene is TRBJ1-2, the V gene TRBV4-1; D is uncertain. The CDR3 sequence is 14 residues long. The V end was cut by 0 bases, the J end by 2 bases, with 7 bases between. Germline V gives CDR1 MGHRA, CDR2 YSYEKL.

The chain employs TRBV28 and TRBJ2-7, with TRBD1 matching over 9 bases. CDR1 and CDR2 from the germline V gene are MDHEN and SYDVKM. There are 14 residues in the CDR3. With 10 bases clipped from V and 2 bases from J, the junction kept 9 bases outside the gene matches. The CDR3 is CATSSGTGTYEQYF. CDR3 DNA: TGTGCCACCTCGTCCGGGACAGGGACCTACGAGCAGTACTTC.

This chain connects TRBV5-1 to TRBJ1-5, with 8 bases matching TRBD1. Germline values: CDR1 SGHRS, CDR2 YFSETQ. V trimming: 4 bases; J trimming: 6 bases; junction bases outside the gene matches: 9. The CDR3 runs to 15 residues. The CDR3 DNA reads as TGCGCCAGCAGCCTTACAGGGGGAGAGATTCAGCCCCAGCATTTT. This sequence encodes CASSLTGGEIQPQHF.

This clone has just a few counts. Written as DNA, the CDR3 is TGTGCCAGTTCAGCCAATGAAAAACTGTTTTTT. Residues: CASSANEKLFF. The J gene is TRBJ1-4, the V gene TRBV11-3; no definite D call. Trimming stripped 9 bases from V and 5 bases from J, with 7 bases between. Germline CDR1 reads SGHNT; CDR2 reads YENEEA. There are 11 residues in the CDR3.

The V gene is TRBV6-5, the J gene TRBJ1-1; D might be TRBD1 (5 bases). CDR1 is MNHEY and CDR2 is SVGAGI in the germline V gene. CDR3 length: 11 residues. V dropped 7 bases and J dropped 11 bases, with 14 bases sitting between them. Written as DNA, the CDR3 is TGTGCCAGCAAACGGGGGAATACGGCTTTCTTT. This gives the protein CASKRGNTAFF.

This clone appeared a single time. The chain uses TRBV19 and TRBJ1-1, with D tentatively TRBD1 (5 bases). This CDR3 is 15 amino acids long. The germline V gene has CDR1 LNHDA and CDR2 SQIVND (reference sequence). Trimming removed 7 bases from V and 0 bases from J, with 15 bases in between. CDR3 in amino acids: CASNSYQGLNTEAFF. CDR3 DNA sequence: TGTGCCAGTAATTCGTACCAGGGTTTGAACACTGAAGCTTTCTTT.

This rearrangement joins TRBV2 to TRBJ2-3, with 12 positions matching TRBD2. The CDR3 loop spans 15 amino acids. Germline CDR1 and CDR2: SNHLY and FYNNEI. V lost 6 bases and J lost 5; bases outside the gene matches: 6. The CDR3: CASRRLAGVGDTQYF. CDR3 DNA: TGTGCCAGCAGGCGACTAGCGGGGGTTGGAGATACGCAGTATTTT.

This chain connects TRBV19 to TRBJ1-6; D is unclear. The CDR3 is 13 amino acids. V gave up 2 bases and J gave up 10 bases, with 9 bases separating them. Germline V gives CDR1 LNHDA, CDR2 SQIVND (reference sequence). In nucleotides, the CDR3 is TGTGCCAGTAGTATAACTCCCAGCTCACCCCTCCACTTT. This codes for CASSITPSSPLHF.

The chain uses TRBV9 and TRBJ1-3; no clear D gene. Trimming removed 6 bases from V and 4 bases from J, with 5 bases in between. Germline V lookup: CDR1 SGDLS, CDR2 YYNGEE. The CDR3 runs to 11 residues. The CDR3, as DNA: TGTGCCAGCAAACAGGGAAACACCATATATTTT. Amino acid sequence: CASKQGNTIYF.

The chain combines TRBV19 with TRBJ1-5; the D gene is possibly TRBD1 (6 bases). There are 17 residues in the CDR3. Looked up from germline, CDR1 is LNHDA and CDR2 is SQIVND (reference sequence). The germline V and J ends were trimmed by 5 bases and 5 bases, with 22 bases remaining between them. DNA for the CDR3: TGTGCCAGTAGTCTCCACGGTGGCAGGGGAAGGGATCAGCCCCAGCATTTT. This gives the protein CASSLHGGRGRDQPQHF.

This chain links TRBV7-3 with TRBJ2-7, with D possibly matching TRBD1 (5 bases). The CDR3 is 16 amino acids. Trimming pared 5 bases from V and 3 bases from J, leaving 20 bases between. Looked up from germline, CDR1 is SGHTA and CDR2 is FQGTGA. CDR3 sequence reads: CASSITTDRGVYEQYF. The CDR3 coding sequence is TGTGCCAGCAGCATTACGACCGACAGAGGCGTCTACGAGCAGTACTTC.

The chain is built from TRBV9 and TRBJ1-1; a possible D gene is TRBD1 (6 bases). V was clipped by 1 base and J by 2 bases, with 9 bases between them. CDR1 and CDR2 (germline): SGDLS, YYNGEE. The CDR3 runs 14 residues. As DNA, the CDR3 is TGTGCCAGCAGCGTAAAGGGGGGAAACACTGAAGCTTTCTTT. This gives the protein CASSVKGGNTEAFF.

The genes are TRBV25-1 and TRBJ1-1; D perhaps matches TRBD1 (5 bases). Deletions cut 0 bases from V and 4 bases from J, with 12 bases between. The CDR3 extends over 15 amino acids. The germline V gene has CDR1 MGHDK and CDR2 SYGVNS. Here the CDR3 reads CASSEYTQGGTEAFF. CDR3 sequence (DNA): TGTGCCAGCAGTGAATATACCCAGGGAGGCACTGAAGCTTTCTTT.

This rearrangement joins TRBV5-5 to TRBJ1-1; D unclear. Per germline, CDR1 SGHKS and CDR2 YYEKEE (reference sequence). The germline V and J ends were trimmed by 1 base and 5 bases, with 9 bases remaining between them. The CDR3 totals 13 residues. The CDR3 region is CASSLNRWTEAFF. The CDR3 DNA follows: TGTGCCAGCAGCTTGAACCGGTGGACTGAAGCTTTCTTT.

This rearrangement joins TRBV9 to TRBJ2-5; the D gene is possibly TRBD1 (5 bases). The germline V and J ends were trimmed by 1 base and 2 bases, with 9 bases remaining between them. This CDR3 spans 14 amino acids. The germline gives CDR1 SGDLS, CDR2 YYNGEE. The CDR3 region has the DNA TGTGCCAGCAGCGTACAGGACACTCAAGAGACCCAGTACTTC. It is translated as CASSVQDTQETQYF.

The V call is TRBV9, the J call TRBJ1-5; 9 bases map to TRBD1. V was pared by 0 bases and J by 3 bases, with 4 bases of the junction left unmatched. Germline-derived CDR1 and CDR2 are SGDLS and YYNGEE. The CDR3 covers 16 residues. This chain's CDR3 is CASSVGTGDHNQPQHF. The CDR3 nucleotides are TGTGCCAGCAGCGTAGGGACAGGGGACCACAATCAGCCCCAGCATTTT.

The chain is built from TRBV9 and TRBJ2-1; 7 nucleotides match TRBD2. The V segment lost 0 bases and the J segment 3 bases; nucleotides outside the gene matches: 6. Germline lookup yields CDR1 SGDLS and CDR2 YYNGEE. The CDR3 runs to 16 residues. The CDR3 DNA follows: TGTGCCAGCAGCGTAGAGACTAGCTCAAGCTACAATGAGCAGTTCTTC. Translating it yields CASSVETSSSYNEQFF.

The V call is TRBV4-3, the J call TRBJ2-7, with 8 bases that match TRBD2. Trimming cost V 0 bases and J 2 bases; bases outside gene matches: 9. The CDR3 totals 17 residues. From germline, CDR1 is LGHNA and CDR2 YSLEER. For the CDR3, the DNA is TGCGCCAGCAGCCAAGAGGTCTTAGCGGGGCGCACCTACGAGCAGTACTTC. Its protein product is CASSQEVLAGRTYEQYF.

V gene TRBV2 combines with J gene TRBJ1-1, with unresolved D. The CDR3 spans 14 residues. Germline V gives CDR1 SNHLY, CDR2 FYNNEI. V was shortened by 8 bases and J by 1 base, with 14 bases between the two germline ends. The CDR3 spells CASHSLDGNTEAFF. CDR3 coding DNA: TGTGCCAGCCATAGTTTGGACGGGAACACTGAAGCTTTCTTT.

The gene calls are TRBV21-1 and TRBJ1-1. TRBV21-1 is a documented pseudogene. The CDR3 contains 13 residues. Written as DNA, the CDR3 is TGTGCCAGCAGCAAAGCTAAAAGGTATGAAGCTTTCTTT. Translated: CASSKAKRYEAFF.

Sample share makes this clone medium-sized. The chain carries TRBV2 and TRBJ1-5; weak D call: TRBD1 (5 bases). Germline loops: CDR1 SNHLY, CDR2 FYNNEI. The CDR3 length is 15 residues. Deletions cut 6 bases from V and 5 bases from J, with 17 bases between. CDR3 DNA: TGTGCCAGCAGCGGTGACAGTTATCGGGATCAGCCCCAGCATTTT. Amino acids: CASSGDSYRDQPQHF.

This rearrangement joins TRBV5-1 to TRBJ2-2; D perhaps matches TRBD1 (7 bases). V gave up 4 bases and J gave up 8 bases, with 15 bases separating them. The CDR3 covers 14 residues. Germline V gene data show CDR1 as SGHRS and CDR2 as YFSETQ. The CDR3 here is CASSPTGTSGELFF. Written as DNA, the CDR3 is TGCGCCAGCAGCCCGACAGGGACTTCAGGGGAGCTGTTTTTT.